These 28 T cell receptor beta chains were sequenced from one sample in a study of blood T cells in healthy people across ages. Next came a second PCR, run for about 6 to 12 cycles, which used a sample-barcoded 5' primer along with a J-beta primer mix. TCRdb recomputed calls from the 5' RACE reads with MiXCR, one row per CDR3 protein. In the table there are around 800,000 distinct CDR3 sequences, 46% of which are singletons. The specimen was blood. The receptors originated from a man older than 75 in good health.

This chain joins TRBV28 and TRBJ2-7; D perhaps matches TRBD1 (6 bases). The CDR3 sequence is 15 residues long. Trimming took off 1 base at V and 4 bases at J, with 14 bases between the two ends. Germline lookup yields CDR1 MDHEN and CDR2 SYDVKM. DNA for the CDR3: TGTGCCAGCAGTTTATCACCGGACAGCACATACGAGCAGTACTTC. This gives the protein CASSLSPDSTYEQYF.

This chain joins TRBV27 and TRBJ2-2; a possible D gene is TRBD2 (5 bases). The CDR3 runs 13 residues. In germline, CDR1 is MNHEY, CDR2 SMNVEV (reference sequence). Trimming stripped 7 bases from V and 7 bases from J, with 13 bases between. The chain's CDR3 is CASTGGSVGELFF. CDR3 nucleotide sequence: TGTGCCAGCACGGGCGGGTCGGTCGGGGAGCTGTTTTTT.

CDR3 DNA: TGTGCCAGTAGTTCCTGCGGGGAGAACTCCTACAATGAGCAGTTCTTC. Its translation: CASSSCGENSYNEQFF. The rearrangement links TRBV19 to TRBJ2-1; a weak D match, TRBD2 (6 bases). This CDR3 contains 16 residues. Germline assignment: CDR1 LNHDA and CDR2 SQIVND (reference sequence). V lost 5 bases, J lost 0 bases, and 14 bases lay in between.

The chain carries TRBV6-1 and TRBJ1-1; no reliable D call. The CDR3 consists of 12 residues. V lost 2 bases, J lost 11 bases, and 12 bases lay in between. Germline V gene lookup returns CDR1 MNHNS and CDR2 SASEGT. The CDR3 DNA reads as TGTGCCAGCAGTGAAAATCCCGGAGCGGCTTTCTTT. Its protein product is CASSENPGAAFF.

The rearrangement links TRBV3-1 to TRBJ2-1, with D perhaps TRBD2 (6 bases). Germline CDR1 is LGHDT and CDR2 is YNNKEL (reference sequence). This CDR3 is built from 15 residues. V lost 4 bases to trimming and J lost 10 bases, with 20 bases between them. The CDR3 coding sequence is TGTGCCAGCAGCCGCCAAGCGGGTGGCTCATGGGAGCAGTTCTTC. Protein sequence: CASSRQAGGSWEQFF.

The V gene is TRBV20-1, the J gene TRBJ2-7, with D maybe TRBD1 (5 bases). This CDR3 comprises 12 residues. Germline V gene sequence: CDR1 DFQATT, CDR2 SNEGSKA (reference sequence). Trimming took off 7 bases at V and 0 bases at J, with 10 bases between the two ends. CDR3 region: CSGLDNSYEQYF. CDR3 bases: TGCAGTGGTTTGGACAACTCCTACGAGCAGTACTTC.

The chain uses TRBV7-7 and TRBJ2-1; D possibly corresponds to TRBD2 (5 bases). Germline CDR1 SSHAT, CDR2 FNYEAQ (reference sequence). The CDR3 totals 14 residues. Trimming stripped 5 bases from V and 13 bases from J, with 21 bases between. CDR3: CASSPLGMGETQFF. The CDR3 bases are TGTGCCAGCAGCCCCCTCGGAATGGGAGAGACCCAGTTCTTC.

A few counts support this clonotype. The rearrangement uses TRBV6-5 and TRBJ2-2; a possible D gene is TRBD1 (5 bases). The V and J ends lost 0 bases and 8 bases respectively, with 16 bases between them. The CDR3 extends over 16 amino acids. From germline, CDR1 is MNHEY and CDR2 SVGAGI. This chain's CDR3 is CASSYSFTGQGGELFF. CDR3 coding DNA: TGTGCCAGCAGTTACTCGTTTACTGGGCAGGGAGGGGAGCTGTTTTTT.

This clonotype was recorded a few times. The CDR3 DNA reads as TGTGCCAGCGGGGCGTTCCGATGGACCGACCAAGAGACCCAGTACTTC. Protein product: CASGAFRWTDQETQYF. The chain carries TRBV7-2 and TRBJ2-5, with D possibly TRBD1 on 5 matching bases. The CDR3 extends over 16 amino acids. The germline V gene encodes CDR1 SGHTA and CDR2 FQGNSA. Trimming shortened V by 8 bases and J by 0 bases, and 19 bases separated the two germline ends. Filled out from reference TRBV7-2 and TRBJ2-5, the complete variable domain reads GAGVSQSPSNKVTEKGKDVELRCDPISGHTALYWYRQSLGQGLEFLIYFQGNSAPDKSGLPSDRFSAERTGGSVSTLTIQRTQQEDSAVYLCASGAFRWTDQETQYFGPGTRLLVL.

This clonotype was seen just once. J is TRBJ2-1 and V is TRBV10-3; D may be TRBD2 (6 bases). The ends were cut back, 3 bases at V and 1 base at J, with 16 bases in the middle. This CDR3 has 17 residues. Looked up from germline, CDR1 is ENHRY and CDR2 is SYGVKD. The CDR3 reads CAISDWGGGSSYNEQFF. The DNA of the CDR3 is TGTGCCATCAGTGATTGGGGCGGAGGGAGTTCCTACAATGAGCAGTTCTTC.

The chain recombines TRBV6-2 or TRBV6-3 with TRBJ1-2; D may be TRBD1 (6 bases). The CDR3 has 14 amino acids. Trimming stripped 6 bases from V and 4 bases from J, with 15 bases between. From germline, CDR1 is MNHEY and CDR2 SVGEGT. CDR3 loop: CASRTGGLFYGYTF. The CDR3 DNA sequence: TGTGCCAGCAGGACAGGAGGCCTATTCTATGGCTACACCTTC.

A few counts support this clonotype. This rearrangement joins TRBV3-1 to TRBJ2-7; the match to TRBD2 covers 11 bases. The V segment lost 8 bases and the J segment 7 bases; nucleotides outside the gene matches: 10. Germline CDR1 and CDR2: LGHDT and YNNKEL (reference sequence). The CDR3 consists of 14 residues. This CDR3 reads CASGRVSGRAEQYF. DNA of the CDR3: TGTGCCAGCGGCCGCGTTAGCGGGAGGGCAGAGCAGTACTTC.

The chain has TRBV20-1 and TRBJ1-2; D gene ambiguous. The germline V gene has CDR1 DFQATT and CDR2 SNEGSKA (reference sequence). CDR3 length equals 14 residues. Trimming removed 1 base at V and 1 base at J, with 10 bases between. The CDR3 DNA sequence: TGCAGTGCTAGAGTGGCCGGGAGTAACTATGGCTACACCTTC. Its translation: CSARVAGSNYGYTF.

J is TRBJ1-4 and V is TRBV7-9; unclear D gene. This CDR3 contains 14 residues. The germline V and J ends were trimmed by 4 bases and 8 bases, with 14 bases remaining between them. Germline values: CDR1 SEHNR, CDR2 FQNEAQ (reference sequence). The CDR3 sequence is CASSSASTWEKLFF. In nucleotides, the CDR3 is TGTGCCAGCAGCTCGGCCTCCACATGGGAAAAACTGTTTTTT.

This clonotype was observed a few times. V is TRBV27 and J is TRBJ2-7, with TRBD1 identical over 7 bases. V dropped 3 bases and J dropped 1; count of bases not matched to a gene: 3. This CDR3 contains 14 residues. The germline gives CDR1 MNHEY, CDR2 SMNVEV (reference sequence). CDR3 DNA: TGTGCCAGCAGTTTCTCGGGACAGTCCTACGAGCAGTACTTC. It specifies CASSFSGQSYEQYF.

This clonotype was recorded many times. J is TRBJ2-5 and V is TRBV21-1; the table's TRBD2 call for D was not verified on the DNA. TRBV21-1 constitutes a pseudogene. The CDR3 has 21 amino acids. In DNA form, the CDR3 reads TGTGCCAGCAGCTCTCAGAATAACCTAATTCTGACTAGCGGGAGTGACGAGACCCAGTACTTC. Protein product: CASSSQNNLILTSGSDETQYF.

This clonotype has more than one count but fewer than ten. This chain connects TRBV4-1 to TRBJ2-3; D unclear. V lost 1 base to trimming and J lost 4 bases, with 12 bases between them. In germline, CDR1 is MGHRA, CDR2 YSYEKL. The CDR3 is 15 residues long. Written as DNA, the CDR3 is TGCGCCAGCAGCCAAGCCCCCCTGACCGCAGATACGCAGTATTTT. Its translation: CASSQAPLTADTQYF.

The chain has TRBV11-3 and TRBJ2-7, with 7 positions matching TRBD2. Trimming took 3 bases from V and 0 from J; bases not matched to a gene: 5. The CDR3 length is 15 residues. Per germline, CDR1 SGHNT and CDR2 YENEEA. CDR3 in amino acids: CASSFSPSGSYEQYF. CDR3 in DNA: TGTGCCAGCAGCTTCTCTCCTAGCGGCTCCTACGAGCAGTACTTC.

This chain joins TRBV7-2 and TRBJ2-7; D gene ambiguous. This CDR3 is built from 14 residues. CDR1 SGHTA and CDR2 FQGNSA come from the germline V gene. The V end lost 5 bases, the J end lost 2 bases, and 13 bases lay between the germline ends. CDR3 coding DNA: TGTGCCAGCAGCCAAACCGGACGGACCTACGAGCAGTACTTC. The encoded protein is CASSQTGRTYEQYF.

The chain recombines TRBV10-3 with TRBJ2-7, with TRBD1 identical over 8 bases. The CDR3 is 14 residues long. Germline values: CDR1 ENHRY, CDR2 SYGVKD. V was clipped by 6 bases and J by 2 bases; unmatched bases: 6. CDR3 protein: CAIRLTGATYEQYF. The CDR3 DNA reads TGTGCCATCAGGTTGACAGGGGCGACCTACGAGCAGTACTTC.

J is TRBJ2-5 and V is TRBV7-3, with TRBD1 matching over 8 bases. V dropped 5 bases and J dropped 2; count of bases not matched to a gene: 7. The CDR3 has 15 residues. CDR1 SGHTA and CDR2 FQGTGA come from the germline V gene. For the CDR3, the DNA is TGTGCCAGCAGCGAGACAGGGGTGGGTCAAGAGACCCAGTACTTC. It codes for CASSETGVGQETQYF.

This sequence joins TRBV7-2 and TRBJ1-2, with TRBD1 as a possible D gene (5 bases). CDR1 and CDR2 (germline): SGHTA, FQGNSA. This CDR3 is built from 17 residues. Between the trimmed V and J ends, which lost 3 bases and 6 bases, there was a span of 23 bases. The CDR3 coding sequence is TGTGCCAGCAGCTTGGGCGGACAAGGGGATAGGGTCGATGGCTACACCTTC. This sequence encodes CASSLGGQGDRVDGYTF.

This chain links TRBV7-3 with TRBJ2-1; TRBD2 matches 11 bases. Trimming at V came to 5 bases and at J to 8 bases, leaving 20 bases not matched to a gene. Germline assignment: CDR1 SGHTA and CDR2 FQGTGA. This CDR3 has 19 amino acids. The CDR3 coding sequence is TGTGCCAGCAGCCCTTACCACCGTAGCGGGAGGGCCAAGGAATATGAGCAGTTCTTC. Protein sequence: CASSPYHRSGRAKEYEQFF.

The V gene is TRBV7-2, the J gene TRBJ2-1; D possibly corresponds to TRBD2 (6 bases). The CDR3 spans 10 residues. V was shortened by 5 bases and J by 15 bases, with 11 bases between the two germline ends. CDR1 and CDR2 from the germline V gene are SGHTA and FQGNSA. CDR3 nucleotides: TGTGCCAGCAGCCCGGGACTTCCGTTCTTC. Translated: CASSPGLPFF.

This rearrangement joins TRBV30 to TRBJ2-7; D remains unclear. V shed 2 bases and J shed 3 bases, with 11 bases lying between them. Germline V gives CDR1 GTSNPN, CDR2 SVGIG (reference sequence). This CDR3 is built from 13 residues. CDR3 nucleotide sequence: TGTGCCTGGAGTCCCGGTCAAAACTACGAGCAGTACTTC. Protein product: CAWSPGQNYEQYF.

This clonotype was counted many times. The V gene is TRBV20-1, the J gene TRBJ2-6; D is uncertain. The CDR3 extends over 15 amino acids. Germline CDR1 DFQATT, CDR2 SNEGSKA (reference sequence). Trimming took 3 bases from V and 0 from J, leaving 9 bases between them. CDR3 nucleotide sequence: TGCAGTGCTAGCAATCACAACTCTGGGGCCAACGTCCTGACTTTC. This gives the protein CSASNHNSGANVLTF.

This clonotype was found once. A read error may be the cause here, since a much bigger clone is one base away. The chain joins TRBV7-3 to TRBJ1-2; TRBD1 matches 7 bases. The CDR3 runs 13 residues. The germline gives CDR1 SGHTA, CDR2 FQGTGA. Written as DNA, the CDR3 is TGTGCCAGCAACTTACAGGGGTACTATGGCTACACCTTC. Protein: CASNLQGYYGYTF. Combining the CDR3 with reference TRBV7-3 and TRBJ1-2 gives the whole variable domain GAGVSQTPSNKVTEKGKYVELRCDPISGHTALYWYRQSLGQGPEFLIYFQGTGAADDSGLPNDRFFAVRPEGSVSTLKIQRTERGDSAVYLCASNLQGYYGYTFGSGTRLTVV.

CDR3 in DNA: TGCAGCGTTGAAGAACAGGGCACTAATGAAAAACTGTTTTTT. Amino acid sequence: CSVEEQGTNEKLFF. V usage is TRBV29-1 and J usage is TRBJ1-4; tentatively, D is TRBD1 (6 bases). Germline CDR1 reads SQVTM; CDR2 reads ANQGSEA. The CDR3 is made up of 14 amino acids. The germline V and J ends were trimmed by 0 bases and 2 bases, with 7 bases remaining between them.